Below, 14 T cell receptor beta chains from the same sample are listed, as sequenced in a study of blood T cell repertoires in COVID-19. The table came from immunoSEQ multiplex PCR; TCRdb's copy has only in-frame clones and leaves some out. The sample shows around 64,000 clones, around 87% of them seen only once. The sample taken for sequencing was peripheral blood. The origin of the receptors is a man aged 45 to 65 with active COVID-19.

The chain is built from TRBV5-1 and TRBJ1-1, with 8 bases aligning to TRBD1. Looked up from germline, CDR1 is SGHRS and CDR2 is YFSETQ. The CDR3 has 16 residues. Germline trimming cut 4 bases from V and 4 bases from J; bases unmatched to any gene: 12. The CDR3 nucleotides are TGCGCCAGCAGCCCCCAATGGACAGGGTCAGGCACTGAAGCTTTCTTT. This encodes CASSPQWTGSGTEAFF.

The V and J genes are TRBV28 and TRBJ1-2; D is unresolved. The V gene lost 6 bases and the J gene lost 4 bases, with 12 bases spanning the gap. In germline, CDR1 is MDHEN, CDR2 SYDVKM. This CDR3 has 13 residues. The CDR3 loop is CASSTPVVYGYTF. The DNA of the CDR3 is TGTGCCAGCAGCACCCCGGTGGTCTATGGCTACACCTTC.

This sequence joins TRBV28 and TRBJ1-4; D not resolved. The V end was cut by 3 bases, the J end by 7 bases, with 15 bases between. The V gene's germline CDR1 is MDHEN and CDR2 SYDVKM. The CDR3 runs to 15 residues. The CDR3 region is CASSLVAGGGEKLFF. DNA of the CDR3: TGTGCCAGCAGTTTGGTTGCCGGTGGTGGTGAAAAACTGTTTTTT. Drawing the rest from reference TRBV28 and TRBJ1-4, the complete variable domain is DVKVTQSSRYLVKRTGEKVFLECVQDMDHENMFWYRQDPGLGLRLIYFSYDVKMKEKGDIPEGYSVSREKKERFSLILESASTNQTSMYLCASSLVAGGGEKLFFGSGTQLSVL.

This chain connects TRBV7-3 to TRBJ2-2; 9 bases match TRBD2. This CDR3 region has 18 residues. The V and J ends lost 1 base and 3 bases, in that order; junction bases with no gene match: 9. The V gene's germline CDR1 is SGHTA and CDR2 FQGTGA. The CDR3 coding sequence is TGTGCCAGCAGCTTAAGTCTAGCGGGATGGGGGGACACCGGGGAGCTGTTTTTT. Translated: CASSLSLAGWGDTGELFF.

The genes are TRBV4-3 and TRBJ1-1; D remains unclear. CDR3 length: 16 amino acids. Trimming shortened V by 1 base and J by 3 bases, and 15 bases separated the two germline ends. Germline CDR1 is LGHNA and CDR2 is YSLEER. CDR3 nucleotide sequence: TGCGCCAGCAGCCAAGTTTATTGGGAGGATGACACTGAAGCTTTCTTT. Translation: CASSQVYWEDDTEAFF.

The CDR3 is CASSEVGGPEQYF. The CDR3, as DNA: TGTGCCAGCAGTGAAGTTGGAGGGCCCGAGCAGTACTTC. The V and J genes are TRBV6-1 and TRBJ2-7; a weak D match, TRBD2 (6 bases). The V gene's germline CDR1 is MNHNS and CDR2 SASEGT. Trimming shortened V by 1 base and J by 6 bases, and 10 bases separated the two germline ends. This CDR3 spans 13 amino acids.

The chain links TRBV4-3 to TRBJ2-7, with D tentatively TRBD1 (7 bases). CDR1 and CDR2 from the germline V gene are LGHNA and YSLEER. The CDR3 consists of 18 residues. Trimming shortened V by 0 bases and J by 2 bases, and 20 bases separated the two germline ends. The CDR3 nucleotides read TGCGCCAGCAGCCAAGAATGGGGGGCAGGGGGTGTCACCTACGAGCAGTACTTC. As protein: CASSQEWGAGGVTYEQYF.

The V call is TRBV6-5, the J call TRBJ2-1, with 10 bases fitting TRBD2. The CDR3 spans 15 residues. The ends lost 4 bases at V and 5 bases at J; junction bases unmatched: 5. Germline V gene data show CDR1 as MNHEY and CDR2 as SVGAGI. CDR3 nucleotides: TGTGCCAGCAGTTCGAGCGGGAGGGGAGACAATGAGCAGTTCTTC. Protein product: CASSSSGRGDNEQFF.

The chain carries TRBV20-1 and TRBJ2-5; possibly TRBD1 for D (6 bases). The CDR3 length is 15 residues. Trimming cost V 3 bases and J 1 base, with 15 bases left between them. From germline, CDR1 is DFQATT and CDR2 SNEGSKA (reference sequence). The chain's CDR3 is CSASTSGAFQETQYF. CDR3 nucleotide sequence: TGCAGTGCTAGTACGTCAGGGGCCTTCCAAGAGACCCAGTACTTC.

The chain couples TRBV28 to TRBJ1-1, with 10 bases matching TRBD1. CDR1 MDHEN and CDR2 SYDVKM come from the germline V gene. Losses at the gene ends were 8 bases for V and 3 bases for J; bases not matched to a gene: 9. The CDR3 length is 15 residues. The CDR3 DNA sequence: TGTGCCAGCCGTCGGACAGGGGGATATTACACTGAAGCTTTCTTT. It specifies CASRRTGGYYTEAFF. Combining the CDR3 with reference TRBV28 and TRBJ1-1 gives the whole variable domain DVKVTQSSRYLVKRTGEKVFLECVQDMDHENMFWYRQDPGLGLRLIYFSYDVKMKEKGDIPEGYSVSREKKERFSLILESASTNQTSMYLCASRRTGGYYTEAFFGQGTRLTVV.

The chain is built from TRBV7-2 and TRBJ2-1, with 11 bases identical to TRBD2. Germline assignment: CDR1 SGHTA and CDR2 FQGNSA. V was clipped by 1 base and J by 3 bases; unmatched bases: 5. The CDR3 runs to 17 residues. This CDR3 reads CASSLDRGLAGYNEQFF. The CDR3 DNA sequence: TGTGCCAGCAGCTTAGATCGCGGACTAGCGGGCTACAATGAGCAGTTCTTC.

The chain carries TRBV2 and TRBJ2-3, with 15 bases lining up with TRBD2. The V segment lost 7 bases and the J segment 4 bases; nucleotides outside the gene matches: 9. There are 17 residues in the CDR3. The germline V gene encodes CDR1 SNHLY and CDR2 FYNNEI. The CDR3 nucleotides read TGTGCCAGCACTGGACTAGCGGGAGGGTTGAAAGCAGATACGCAGTATTTT. It codes for CASTGLAGGLKADTQYF.

The chain uses TRBV2 and TRBJ1-6, with 10 bases lining up with TRBD1. The V gene end was trimmed by 4 bases and the J gene end by 9 bases; junction bases not matched to a gene: 3. The CDR3 is 14 amino acids. Germline lookup yields CDR1 SNHLY and CDR2 FYNNEI. The CDR3 loop is CASSVGTGASPLHF. CDR3 DNA: TGTGCCAGCAGTGTCGGGACAGGGGCTTCACCCCTCCACTTT.

The rearrangement uses TRBV5-4 and TRBJ1-2; D is unresolved. The V end was cut by 4 bases, the J end by 5 bases, with 6 bases between. CDR3 size: 11 residues. From germline, CDR1 is SGHNT and CDR2 YYREEE (reference sequence). The CDR3 DNA sequence: TGTGCCAGCAGCCGGGGTTATGGCTACACCTTC. It encodes CASSRGYGYTF.